Each of the 5 T cell receptor beta chains below was sequenced from the same sample in a study of regulatory T cells in long-lasting Graves disease. Investigators prepared the TCR beta libraries by applying iRepertoire HTBI primers and Arm-PCR of CDR3 regions. TCRdb recomputed calls from the multiplex PCR reads with MiXCR, one row per CDR3 protein. The repertoire holds approximately 500,000 distinct CDR3 sequences, with roughly a fifth as singletons. Time point meaning: persistent/refractory GD, antithyroid drugs over 5 years with positive TRAb. From PBMCs, RNA was extracted and then used to make the TCR library. The sequencing here drew on peripheral blood mononuclear cells (PBMCs), taken when the disease was refractory, from a patient treated with antithyroid drugs. Receptors originate from a female donor with Graves disease.

The chain employs TRBV29-1 and TRBJ2-3; 14 bases match TRBD2. This CDR3 has 17 amino acids. The J segment lost 0 bases and the V segment lost 4 bases, leaving 6 bases of the junction unmatched. Germline-derived CDR1 and CDR2 are SQVTM and ANQGSEA. The CDR3, as DNA: TGCAGCGTTGGGGGACTAGCGGGGGACCCTAGCACAGATACGCAGTATTTT. Protein: CSVGGLAGDPSTDTQYF.

This clonotype was observed many times. V gene TRBV19 combines with J gene TRBJ1-4; D uncertain. The germline CDR1 and CDR2 sequences are LNHDA and SQIVND (reference sequence). Trimming pared 5 bases from V and 4 bases from J, leaving 17 bases between. The CDR3 runs to 16 residues. CDR3 coding DNA: TGTGCCAGTAGTGCCCCGCGGCGGAACCTTAATGAAAAACTGTTTTTT. It encodes CASSAPRRNLNEKLFF.

This clonotype has at least ten counts. V usage is TRBV28 and J usage is TRBJ1-1; maybe TRBD1 (6 bases). This CDR3 spans 14 amino acids. Germline values: CDR1 MDHEN, CDR2 SYDVKM. V dropped 5 bases and J dropped 7 bases, with 17 bases sitting between them. DNA for the CDR3: TGTGCCAGCAGTCTCCCTCGGGGGCGGGTTGAAGCTTTCTTT. Its protein is CASSLPRGRVEAFF. The full variable domain, rest sourced from reference TRBV28 and TRBJ1-1, is DVKVTQSSRYLVKRTGEKVFLECVQDMDHENMFWYRQDPGLGLRLIYFSYDVKMKEKGDIPEGYSVSREKKERFSLILESASTNQTSMYLCASSLPRGRVEAFFGQGTRLTVV.

Ten or more counts support this clonotype. The CDR3 region is CASSYSTNPGLKYEQYF. CDR3 nucleotides: TGTGCCAGCAGTTACTCGACTAACCCGGGACTTAAGTACGAGCAGTACTTC. The chain employs TRBV6-5 and TRBJ2-7, with TRBD2 as a possible D gene (6 bases). Between the trimmed V and J ends, which lost 0 bases and 4 bases, there was a span of 19 bases. Per the germline V gene, CDR1 is MNHEY and CDR2 is SVGAGI. The CDR3 has 17 residues.

Many counts were recorded for this clonotype. The chain uses TRBV28 and TRBJ1-2, with a possible D match to TRBD1 (5 bases). CDR1 is MDHEN and CDR2 is SYDVKM in the germline V gene. This CDR3 contains 15 residues. Trimming removed 10 bases from V and 7 bases from J, with 25 bases in between. Here the CDR3 DNA reads TGTGCCACCAATTACCTCCTGGGGGGTAGCGGTGGCTACACCTTC. Translated, it gives CATNYLLGGSGGYTF.